These 18 T cell receptor beta chains came from one sample sequenced in a study of Graves' ophthalmopathy and Graves' hyperthyroidism (dated by TCRdb to between 2017 and 2018). TCRdb records Illumina HiSeq 2000 as the sequencer. TCR beta CDR3 regions were amplified from RNA transcripts for repertoire sequencing. A first-round RT-PCR used HTBI primers with the Qiagen OneStep RT-PCR kit, followed by a second-round multiplex PCR, size selection and purification. TCRdb trimmed public reads at Q25 via fastp, called clones via MiXCR and kept in-frame beta chains. One record per CDR3 amino acid sequence lists the most common genes and DNA. This sample is represented by about 660,000 distinct CDR3 sequences; about two fifths of them were singletons. 3% to 4% of the sample comes from the top ten. The specimen sequenced was peripheral blood. Every receptor here comes from an adult man with Graves' ophthalmopathy.

The chain recombines TRBV7-9 with TRBJ2-5; TRBD2 agrees at 11 bases. This CDR3 is built from 19 residues. Germline lookup yields CDR1 SEHNR and CDR2 FQNEAQ (reference sequence). V lost 5 bases to trimming and J lost 4 bases; unmatched junction nucleotides: 18. The DNA for the CDR3 is TGTGCCAGCAGCCAAAACCACCCTAGCGGGAGGCGAGGAGGAGAGACCCAGTACTTC. It codes for CASSQNHPSGRRGGETQYF.

This clonotype showed up many times. The rearrangement joins TRBV7-2 to TRBJ1-2, with 7 bases that match TRBD1. Germline trimming cut 5 bases from V and 2 bases from J; bases unmatched to any gene: 5. The germline V gene has CDR1 SGHTA and CDR2 FQGNSA. This CDR3 has 14 amino acids. The CDR3 here is CASSAATGNYGYTF. As DNA, the CDR3 is TGTGCCAGCAGCGCCGCGACAGGGAACTATGGCTACACCTTC.

The chain carries TRBV24-1 and TRBJ1-5; D is undetermined. Germline V CDR1 and CDR2: KGHDR, SFDVKD. The length of the CDR3 is 11 residues. The CDR3 DNA reads as TGTGCTAGTGAGGCGGATCAGCCCCAGCATTTT. As protein: CASEADQPQHF.

A remark on this clonotype: One end of the junction does not line up with germline, which may come from a read error. The rearrangement joins TRBV5-6 to TRBJ2-7; D is unclear. Germline CDR1 reads SGHDT; CDR2 reads YYEEEE. The CDR3 length is 12 residues. The CDR3 DNA follows: TGTGCCAGCAGCTTGGGAGCCTACGAGCAGCACTTC. The encoded protein is CASSLGAYEQHF.

This clonotype was counted at least ten times. The rearrangement links TRBV19 to TRBJ1-1, with unresolved D. This CDR3 has 15 residues. The V gene's germline CDR1 is LNHDA and CDR2 SQIVND (reference sequence). V was trimmed by 7 bases and J by 2 bases, leaving 17 bases between them. The CDR3 region is CASTQPGGKNTEAFF. The CDR3 nucleotides are TGTGCCAGTACCCAACCTGGAGGGAAAAACACTGAAGCTTTCTTT.

This clonotype occurred many times. The chain combines TRBV9 with TRBJ2-7; either TRBD1 or TRBD2 may supply D (5 bases each). The CDR3 consists of 15 residues. Per the germline V gene, CDR1 is SGDLS and CDR2 is YYNGEE. V lost 2 bases to trimming and J lost 0 bases, with 12 bases between them. CDR3 residues: CASSVAGTLSYEQYF. For the CDR3, the DNA is TGTGCCAGCAGCGTCGCCGGGACGCTCTCCTACGAGCAGTACTTC.

The chain recombines TRBV29-1 with TRBJ1-3; maybe TRBD1 (5 bases). Germline loops: CDR1 SQVTM, CDR2 ANQGSEA. This CDR3 has 12 residues. The V end lost 7 bases, the J end lost 6 bases, and 13 bases lay between the germline ends. The CDR3 spells CSARRGTNTIYF. As DNA, the CDR3 is TGCAGCGCCCGTCGCGGGACAAACACCATATATTTT. Full variable domain (remainder filled in from reference TRBV29-1 and TRBJ1-3): SAVISQKPSRDICQRGTSLTIQCQVDSQVTMMFWYRQQPGQSLTLIATANQGSEATYESGFVIDKFPISRPNLTFSTLTVSNMSPEDSSIYLCSARRGTNTIYFGEGSWLTVV.

This clonotype was found a few times. This sequence joins TRBV12-5 and TRBJ2-2; the D gene could be TRBD1 or TRBD2 (5 bases each). The CDR3 is 15 residues long. V was cut by 4 bases and J by 2 bases, with 11 bases left in between. Germline CDR1 and CDR2: LGHNT and FRNRAP. In DNA form, the CDR3 reads TGTGCTAGTGGTTCGCCGGGACGTAACACCGGGGAGCTGTTTTTT. It specifies CASGSPGRNTGELFF.

As DNA, the CDR3 is TGTGCCAGCAGCCCACCCGGGGGTGCGAACACTGAAGCTTTCTTT. Its translation: CASSPPGGANTEAFF. The V call is TRBV7-3, the J call TRBJ1-1; possible D gene TRBD1, 5 bases. V was cut by 5 bases and J by 1 base, with 14 bases left in between. CDR1 is SGHTA and CDR2 is FQGTGA in the germline V gene. This CDR3 is 15 amino acids long.

This clonotype was seen ten or more times. The rearrangement links TRBV6-1 to TRBJ2-7; D not certain. Trimming removed 1 base at V and 6 bases at J, with 7 bases between. From germline, CDR1 is MNHNS and CDR2 SASEGT. CDR3 length: 12 residues. The chain's CDR3 is CASSEGLGEQYF. The CDR3 nucleotides are TGTGCCAGCAGTGAAGGACTGGGCGAGCAGTACTTC.

A note on this clonotype: This may be a read error: a much more frequent sequence differs by one nucleotide. The chain is built from TRBV7-2 and TRBJ2-5, with 10 bases matching TRBD2. This CDR3 has 15 residues. The J segment lost 7 bases and the V segment lost 1 base, leaving 6 bases of the junction unmatched. The germline V gene has CDR1 SGHTA and CDR2 FQGNSA. As DNA, the CDR3 is TGTGCCAGCAGCTTAGAGGTAGCGGGGGGAAGGACCCAGTACTTC. Its protein product is CASSLEVAGGRTQYF.

Worth noting for this clonotype: Germline and junction disagree at one end, which may indicate a read error. This chain uses TRBV10-3 with TRBJ2-2; 9 bases line up with TRBD2. This CDR3 comprises 18 residues. Germline CDR1 and CDR2: ENHRY and SYGVKD. The CDR3, as DNA: TGTGCCAGCAGTTACTCTCAATCAGCGGGAGGCTACACCGGGGAGCTGTTTTTT. Residues: CASSYSQSAGGYTGELFF.

This clonotype appeared many times. The rearrangement uses TRBV19 and TRBJ1-1; D not resolved. V was cut by 7 bases and J by 3 bases, with 6 bases left in between. The CDR3 has 11 residues. Germline CDR1 LNHDA, CDR2 SQIVND (reference sequence). The chain's CDR3 is CASTQYTEAFF. The DNA of the CDR3 is TGTGCCAGTACCCAATACACTGAAGCTTTCTTT.

Notes on this clonotype: Given a much more abundant clone one base away, this may be a read error. The chain combines TRBV7-9 with TRBJ2-7, with 8 bases aligning to TRBD1. The CDR3 is 15 amino acids. Germline CDR1 reads SEHNR; CDR2 reads FQNEAQ (reference sequence). The CDR3 loop is CASSLGTGKSYEQCF. The DNA for the CDR3 is TGCGCCAGCAGCCTAGGGACAGGCAAATCCTACGAGCAGTGCTTC.

Only one count was recorded for this clonotype. A much bigger clone sits one base away, suggesting this may be a read error. The CDR3 bases are TGCAGTGTTAGAGTAGAAGTGGCCTTGTACCAAGAGACCCAGTACTTC. It specifies CSVRVEVALYQETQYF. The chain carries TRBV20-1 and TRBJ2-5; D uncertain. The length of the CDR3 is 16 residues. Germline V gene data show CDR1 as DFQATT and CDR2 as SNEGSKA (reference sequence).

Worth noting for this clonotype: Given a much more abundant clone one base away, this may be a read error. The gene calls are TRBV7-9 and TRBJ2-6; possibly TRBD1 for D (5 bases). Germline V gene lookup returns CDR1 SEHNR and CDR2 FQNEAQ (reference sequence). The CDR3 is made up of 16 amino acids. CDR3 amino acids: CASTVWARSGADVLTF. The DNA of the CDR3 is TGTGCCAGCACCGTTTGGGCTCGTTCTGGGGCCGACGTCCTGACTTTC.

This clonotype came up many times. The chain is built from TRBV15 and TRBJ1-1, with D possibly matching TRBD1 (5 bases). CDR3 length: 13 amino acids. V was clipped by 7 bases and J by 6 bases, with 15 bases between them. Per germline, CDR1 LNHNV and CDR2 YYDKDF (reference sequence). DNA for the CDR3: TGTGCCACCACACAGGTGAACACCGCTGAAGCTTTCTTT. Its protein product is CATTQVNTAEAFF. The whole variable domain, filled in from reference TRBV15 and TRBJ1-1, reads DAMVIQNPRYQVTQFGKPVTLSCSQTLNHNVMYWYQQKSSQAPKLLFHYYDKDFNNEADTPDNFQSRRPNTSFCFLDIRSPGLGDTAMYLCATTQVNTAEAFFGQGTRLTVV.

Note on this clonotype: Germline and junction disagree at one end, which may indicate a read error. The gene calls are TRBV7-3 and TRBJ1-5, with D unclear. Germline V gives CDR1 SGHTA, CDR2 FQGTGA. The CDR3 has 17 amino acids. CDR3: CASSQTPPDVSNQPQHF. The CDR3 bases are TGCGCCAGCAGCCAGACCCCCCCAGACGTTAGCAATCAGCCCCAGCATTTT.